These 29 T cell receptor beta chains were all obtained from the same sample, sequenced in a study of regulatory T cells in long-lasting Graves disease. Sample time point: newly diagnosed GD, antithyroid drugs for less than 3 months. With RNA extracted from PBMCs as input, the TCR library was made. Arm-PCR with iRepertoire HTBI primers amplified the CDR3 regions for these TCR beta libraries. MiXCR, applied by TCRdb to the multiplex PCR reads, yields one record per CDR3 protein. This table holds around 400,000 distinct CDR3 sequences, less than 20% found once. Sequenced here: peripheral blood mononuclear cells (PBMCs), sampled at new diagnosis, from a patient treated with antithyroid drugs. These receptors all come from a female donor with Graves disease.

The chain links TRBV25-1 to TRBJ2-5, with D tentatively TRBD1 or TRBD2 (5 bases each). Between the trimmed V and J ends, which lost 8 bases and 1 base, there was a span of 11 bases. This CDR3 has 13 residues. Germline V gives CDR1 MGHDK, CDR2 SYGVNS. In DNA, the CDR3 is TGTGCCAGCTCACGGGACCTCCAAGAGACCCAGTACTTC. Protein sequence: CASSRDLQETQYF.

In the case of this clonotype: Possible read error: a much larger clone is one base away. The chain couples TRBV7-2 to TRBJ2-2; 8 nucleotides align to TRBD1. CDR3 size: 14 residues. CDR1 and CDR2 from the germline V gene are SGHTA and FQGNSA. CDR3 bases: TGTGCCTGCAGCTTAGTAGCCGAAACAGGGGGGCTGTTTTTT. It codes for CACSLVAETGGLFF.

The chain links TRBV29-1 to TRBJ1-1, with TRBD1 matching over 7 bases. Germline assignment: CDR1 SQVTM and CDR2 ANQGSEA. After removal of 6 bases from V and 5 bases from J, the junction contained 12 bases not matched to a gene. The CDR3 covers 14 residues. The chain's CDR3 is CSVTGARVMTEAFF. Here the CDR3 DNA reads TGCAGCGTAACAGGGGCCAGGGTGATGACTGAAGCTTTCTTT.

This clonotype was seen many times. The gene calls are TRBV11-2 and TRBJ1-2, with 7 bases matching TRBD1. Trimming removed 1 base from V and 3 bases from J; junction bases left unmatched: 2. Germline V gene lookup returns CDR1 SGHAT and CDR2 FQNNGV. The CDR3 runs 14 residues. The CDR3 loop is CASSLVQGDYGYTF. The CDR3 DNA reads TGTGCCAGCAGCTTAGTTCAGGGGGACTATGGCTACACCTTC.

This sequence joins TRBV2 and TRBJ2-3, with unresolved D. Germline CDR1 SNHLY, CDR2 FYNNEI. Trimming removed 10 bases from V and 2 bases from J, with 16 bases in between. This CDR3 has 14 residues. DNA of the CDR3: TGTGCCATCCAATACTCCTACCACACAGATACGCAGTATTTT. Residues: CAIQYSYHTDTQYF.

In this sample, this clonotype turned up a few times. The genes are TRBV24-1 and TRBJ2-2; D gene uncertain. V lost 3 bases, J lost 8 bases, and 12 bases lay in between. The CDR3 consists of 14 residues. Per the germline V gene, CDR1 is KGHDR and CDR2 is SFDVKD. CDR3 region: CATSDPDQGGELFF. Here the CDR3 DNA reads TGTGCCACCAGTGATCCCGATCAAGGGGGGGAGCTGTTTTTT.

The chain combines TRBV4-2 with TRBJ1-5; no clear D. Germline CDR1 and CDR2: LGHNA and YNFKEQ. This CDR3 is built from 14 residues. Trimming left V 1 base short and J 4 bases short, with 8 bases between. The CDR3 here is CASSQGTNNQPQHF. The CDR3 DNA follows: TGTGCCAGCAGCCAAGGGACTAATAATCAGCCCCAGCATTTT.

The rearrangement uses TRBV3-1 and TRBJ2-7; TRBD1 agrees at 8 bases. CDR1 is LGHDT, CDR2 YNNKEL, per germline (reference sequence). Unmatched junction bases numbered 13, after V lost 6 bases and J lost 6 bases. There are 15 residues in the CDR3. CDR3 coding DNA: TGTGCCAGCAGTTTTCTTGGCAGGGGGCTAGTCGAGCAGTACTTC. It translates to CASSFLGRGLVEQYF.

Many counts were recorded for this clonotype. V and J are TRBV28 and TRBJ2-7; TRBD2 matches at 9 bases. Trimming cost V 3 bases and J 5 bases; bases outside gene matches: 11. This CDR3 is 16 amino acids long. Per the germline V gene, CDR1 is MDHEN and CDR2 is SYDVKM. CDR3 sequence reads: CASSLDDSGGFNEQYF. The CDR3 nucleotides are TGTGCCAGCAGTTTGGACGACAGCGGGGGGTTTAACGAGCAGTACTTC.

This clonotype was detected ten times or more. The chain couples TRBV20-1 to TRBJ2-7; maybe TRBD1 (6 bases). CDR3 length: 16 amino acids. Per germline, CDR1 DFQATT and CDR2 SNEGSKA (reference sequence). V lost 0 bases, J lost 1 base, and 16 bases lay in between. The DNA for the CDR3 is TGCAGTGCTAGAGATTGGGGGCTTCCGGAATCCTACGAGCAGTACTTC. This codes for CSARDWGLPESYEQYF.

Of note for this clonotype: A much larger clone differs by one base, so this may be a read error. The chain couples TRBV6-1 to TRBJ2-1; no definite D call. Per germline, CDR1 MNHNS and CDR2 SASEGT. There are 16 residues in the CDR3. Trimming stripped 6 bases from V and 0 bases from J, with 15 bases between. The CDR3 sequence is CASSQATLSSYNEQFF. CDR3 coding DNA: TGTGCCAGCAGCCAAGCGACATTAAGCTCCTACAATGAGCAGTTCTTC.

The sample holds a few counts of this clonotype. The V and J genes are TRBV30 and TRBJ2-7, with 11 nucleotides matching TRBD1. The length of the CDR3 is 15 residues. J lost 3 bases, V lost 0 bases, and 4 bases had no gene match. Germline V gene data show CDR1 as GTSNPN and CDR2 as SVGIG (reference sequence). CDR3 amino acids: CAWSVRDRGVYEQYF. The CDR3 bases are TGTGCCTGGAGTGTACGGGACAGGGGGGTCTACGAGCAGTACTTC.

The chain combines TRBV12-3 or TRBV12-4 with TRBJ2-7, with D uncertain. CDR3 length equals 15 residues. V lost 2 bases and J lost 4, with 15 bases in between. The CDR3 sequence: CASSLWWAGPYEQYF. DNA of the CDR3: TGTGCCAGCAGTTTATGGTGGGCAGGACCATACGAGCAGTACTTC.

Ten or more counts support this clonotype. The rearrangement links TRBV2 to TRBJ1-2; D is unresolved. CDR1 SNHLY and CDR2 FYNNEI come from the germline V gene. The CDR3 runs to 16 residues. Trimming left V 4 bases short and J 1 base short, with 16 bases between. The CDR3 coding sequence is TGTGCCAGCAGTGTGATCGGGTCAGCGAATAACTATGGCTACACCTTC. Protein: CASSVIGSANNYGYTF.

This clonotype was detected ten times or more. The chain combines TRBV10-1 with TRBJ2-3; TRBD1 might be the D (6 bases). Trimming removed 6 bases at V and 1 base at J, with 14 bases between. Looked up from germline, CDR1 is WNHNN and CDR2 is SYGVQD (reference sequence). The CDR3 is 15 amino acids. CDR3 DNA: TGCGCCAGCAGCGAACCGGGACACGGCACAGATACGCAGTATTTT. Protein: CASSEPGHGTDTQYF.

The genes are TRBV29-1 and TRBJ2-1, with D perhaps assigned TRBD1 or TRBD2 (7 bases each). The CDR3 totals 14 residues. CDR1 is SQVTM and CDR2 is ANQGSEA in the germline V gene. V was cut by 4 bases and J by 6 bases, with 16 bases left in between. CDR3 sequence reads: CSVVVRGGPNEQFF. The CDR3 DNA reads as TGCAGCGTTGTTGTCAGGGGGGGGCCCAATGAGCAGTTCTTC.

This clonotype was recorded many times. The rearrangement links TRBV12-3 or TRBV12-4 to TRBJ2-4; 8 bases map to TRBD1. V was pared by 5 bases and J by 2 bases, with 11 bases of the junction left unmatched. This CDR3 spans 17 amino acids. The CDR3 region is CASSKTGGPASKNIQYF. Written as DNA, the CDR3 is TGTGCCAGCAGTAAAACAGGGGGGCCGGCGTCCAAAAACATTCAGTACTTC.

The J gene is TRBJ1-1, the V gene TRBV7-2; D unresolved. Germline CDR1 SGHTA, CDR2 FQGNSA. The ends were cut back, 4 bases at V and 1 base at J, with 10 bases in the middle. The CDR3 totals 14 residues. Here the CDR3 reads CASSSYAGNTEAFF. The CDR3 DNA reads TGTGCCAGCAGCTCCTATGCGGGGAACACTGAAGCTTTCTTT.

This chain links TRBV2 with TRBJ2-7; D might be TRBD1 or TRBD2, each matching 5 bases. Trimming cost V 2 bases and J 2 bases, with 13 bases left between them. The CDR3 is made up of 15 amino acids. CDR1 SNHLY and CDR2 FYNNEI come from the germline V gene. CDR3 loop: CASSELAGTAYEQYF. CDR3 in DNA: TGTGCCAGCAGTGAATTGGCAGGGACCGCCTACGAGCAGTACTTC.

This clonotype was recorded at least ten times. The chain is built from TRBV12-3 or TRBV12-4 and TRBJ2-1, with D possibly matching TRBD2 (6 bases). The length of the CDR3 is 14 residues. V gave up 4 bases and J gave up 6 bases, with 13 bases separating them. The CDR3 spells CASSWGGKSNEQFF. DNA of the CDR3: TGTGCCAGCAGTTGGGGCGGGAAGAGCAATGAGCAGTTCTTC.

Many counts were recorded for this clonotype. This CDR3 is CASSQGGTSTDTQYF. The CDR3 DNA reads as TGCGCCAGCAGCCAAGGTGGGACTAGCACAGATACGCAGTATTTT. The chain couples TRBV4-3 to TRBJ2-3; tentatively, D is TRBD2 (6 bases). The V gene lost 1 base and the J gene lost 0 bases, with 8 bases spanning the gap. The CDR3 is 15 residues long. Germline values: CDR1 LGHNA, CDR2 YSLEER.

This clonotype was counted many times. The chain uses TRBV12-5 and TRBJ1-2, with D uncertain. Germline CDR1 and CDR2: LGHNT and FRNRAP. The ends were cut back, 4 bases at V and 4 bases at J, with 13 bases in the middle. This CDR3 is 14 amino acids long. Here the CDR3 DNA reads TGTGCTAGTGGTTCAGCCCCGTCGAGCTATGGCTACACCTTC. Amino acids: CASGSAPSSYGYTF.

This clonotype was found many times. The rearrangement uses TRBV19 and TRBJ1-1, with D perhaps TRBD1 (6 bases). Looked up from germline, CDR1 is LNHDA and CDR2 is SQIVND (reference sequence). The CDR3 consists of 15 residues. V lost 5 bases to trimming and J lost 1 base, with 14 bases between them. The CDR3 loop reads CASSAHGTQNTEAFF. The CDR3 DNA follows: TGTGCCAGTAGTGCCCACGGGACACAGAACACTGAAGCTTTCTTT.

This clonotype occurred many times. This chain links TRBV28 with TRBJ1-4; D remains unclear. V was cut by 1 base and J by 4 bases, with 10 bases left in between. CDR3 length: 15 residues. Germline assignment: CDR1 MDHEN and CDR2 SYDVKM. CDR3 nucleotide sequence: TGTGCCAGCAGTTTATTAGTCAGGAATAATGAAAAACTGTTTTTT. It is translated as CASSLLVRNNEKLFF.

The rearrangement links TRBV6-1 to TRBJ2-7; the match to TRBD1 covers 9 bases. The length of the CDR3 is 16 residues. Trimming at V came to 6 bases and at J to 1 base, leaving 10 bases not matched to a gene. CDR1 and CDR2 from the germline V gene are MNHNS and SASEGT. The DNA of the CDR3 is TGTGCCAGCAGCCCTACTACCGGGACAGGGTCCTACGAGCAGTACTTC. It is translated as CASSPTTGTGSYEQYF.

The table lists this clonotype with many counts. The CDR3 is CASSLETAVNYGYTF. The CDR3 DNA follows: TGTGCCAGCAGCTTAGAGACTGCGGTGAACTATGGCTACACCTTC. The gene calls are TRBV7-2 and TRBJ1-2; D call uncertain. V was clipped by 1 base and J by 2 bases, with 11 bases between them. The CDR3 is 15 residues long. Germline CDR1 reads SGHTA; CDR2 reads FQGNSA.

This clonotype was recorded at least ten times. The chain has TRBV6-1 and TRBJ2-4, with 14 bases lining up with TRBD2. CDR1 and CDR2 (germline): MNHNS, SASEGT. This CDR3 comprises 20 residues. Trimming took 4 bases from V and 0 from J; bases not matched to a gene: 11. The CDR3 reads CASSGTGLAGATIAKNIQYF. The CDR3 DNA sequence: TGTGCCAGCAGTGGAACGGGACTAGCGGGGGCCACCATAGCCAAAAACATTCAGTACTTC.

In its sample, this clonotype was seen many times. J is TRBJ2-1 and V is TRBV12-3 or TRBV12-4, with 10 bases lining up with TRBD2. J was trimmed by 6 bases and V by 7 bases; bases with no gene match: 12. CDR3 size: 16 residues. CDR3 nucleotides: TGTGCCAGCATTAACCGAGCAGCGGGGGGGCGCAATGAGCAGTTCTTC. Amino acids: CASINRAAGGRNEQFF.

This clonotype appeared many times. The genes are TRBV2 and TRBJ1-6; D call uncertain. There are 13 residues in the CDR3. Germline V gives CDR1 SNHLY, CDR2 FYNNEI. Trimming left V 1 base short and J 10 bases short, with 8 bases between. This chain's CDR3 is CASSEGMRSPLHF. The CDR3 bases are TGTGCCAGCAGTGAAGGTATGAGGTCACCCCTCCACTTT.